The clone carrying this T cell receptor beta chain occurred a few times. Its antigen remains unknown. The sample belongs to a study of human T cells and chemical hapten exposure. Findings and limits, study-wide: Donors in the study had alopecia, meaning their immune response may differ from healthy people's. PT1 expanded TCR counts and patch test score correlated positively.

The library tagged each cDNA molecule with unique molecular identifiers. From the RACE reads, TCRdb called clonotypes with MiXCR, one entry per CDR3 protein. The sample records around 300,000 distinct CDR3 sequences, 7.5% to 8% being singletons. The V end lost 8 bases, the J end lost 5 bases, and 19 bases lay between the germline ends. The CDR3 is 15 amino acids. Per germline, CDR1 MGHDK and CDR2 SYGVNS. The time point is: pre-sensitization, week 0. Treatment denoted: therapeutic diphenylcyclopropenone sensitization with weekly scalp DPC. The source was whole blood, collected in connection with sensitization to the hapten diphenylcyclopropenone (DPC). This TCR came from a man aged 18 to 30 with alopecia areata. Some clones in this sample may be carry-over from other donors' samples. The rearrangement links TRBV25-1 to TRBJ1-5, with D possibly matching TRBD1 (5 bases). CDR3 residues: CASRRPGRMHQPQHF. The CDR3 DNA reads TGTGCCAGCCGAAGACCAGGGAGGATGCATCAGCCCCAGCATTTT. Full variable domain (outside the CDR3, taken from reference TRBV25-1 and TRBJ1-5): EADIYQTPRYLVIGTGKKITLECSQTMGHDKMYWYQQDPGMELHLIHYSYGVNSTEKGDLSSESTVSRIRTEHFPLTLESARPSHTSQYLCASRRPGRMHQPQHFGDGTRLSIL.